Presented here are 12 T cell receptor beta chains from one specimen sequenced in a study of control samples from healthy donors and cancer patients. Sequencing used immunoSEQ multiplex PCR; TCRdb keeps in-frame clones, though not all of them. The sample lists 150,000 to 200,000 clones; around 90% were seen once. Sample: blood. The receptors were sampled from a man aged 30-40 years in good health.

The chain couples TRBV24-1 to TRBJ2-3; TRBD1 agrees at 7 bases. CDR1 and CDR2 (germline): KGHDR, SFDVKD. The J segment lost 4 bases and the V segment lost 1 base, leaving 1 base of the junction unmatched. The CDR3 runs 14 residues. The CDR3 coding sequence is TGTGCCACCAGTGATTTTGGGACAGCAGATACGCAGTATTTT. It translates to CATSDFGTADTQYF.

J is TRBJ1-3 and V is TRBV7-9; D remains unclear. Germline assignment: CDR1 SEHNR and CDR2 FQNEAQ (reference sequence). V gave up 5 bases and J gave up 7 bases, with 15 bases separating them. This CDR3 is built from 14 residues. CDR3 in amino acids: CASSPLGGQNTIYF. DNA for the CDR3: TGTGCCAGCAGCCCACTTGGCGGGCAGAACACCATATATTTT.

This chain connects TRBV18 to TRBJ2-2; no clear D. This CDR3 spans 14 amino acids. Germline V CDR1 and CDR2: KGHSH, LQKENI. V shed 2 bases and J shed 1 base, with 5 bases lying between them. The CDR3 sequence is CASSPERNTGELFF. The DNA of the CDR3 is TGTGCCAGCTCACCAGAAAGGAACACCGGGGAGCTGTTTTTT. Together with reference TRBV18 and TRBJ2-2, the CDR3 gives the full variable domain: NAGVMQNPRHLVRRRGQEARLRCSPMKGHSHVYWYRQLPEEGLKFMVYLQKENIIDESGMPKERFSAEFPKEGPSILRIQQVVRGDSAAYFCASSPERNTGELFFGEGSRLTVL.

The chain links TRBV7-9 to TRBJ2-5; D might be TRBD2 (7 bases). Germline V CDR1 and CDR2: SEHNR, FQNEAQ (reference sequence). This CDR3 region has 19 residues. With 5 bases removed from V and 5 bases from J, the gap between germline ends came to 30 bases. CDR3 protein: CASSPRGGSGPRVMETQYF. DNA for the CDR3: TGTGCCAGCAGCCCTAGGGGGGGGAGCGGGCCGAGAGTGATGGAGACCCAGTACTTC.

The chain combines TRBV25-1 with TRBJ1-2; 10 nucleotides match TRBD1. V shed 2 bases, J shed 5 bases, and the junction held 2 bases outside the gene matches. CDR3 length: 14 residues. Germline lookup yields CDR1 MGHDK and CDR2 SYGVNS. In DNA, the CDR3 is TGTGCCAGCAGTGAAGGGACAGGGGAATATGGCTACACCTTC. Amino acid sequence: CASSEGTGEYGYTF.

The genes are TRBV13 and TRBJ1-5; 11 bases are shared with TRBD1. J was trimmed by 6 bases and V by 5 bases; bases with no gene match: 3. Germline V gives CDR1 PRHDT, CDR2 FYEKMQ (reference sequence). CDR3 size: 14 residues. This CDR3 is CASSTGQGGQPQHF. The CDR3 nucleotides read TGTGCCAGCAGCACGGGACAGGGGGGTCAGCCCCAGCATTTT.

The CDR3 nucleotides read TGTGCCAGCAGTTACAAGGGACAGGTCTATGGCTACACCTTC. Its translation is CASSYKGQVYGYTF. The V call is TRBV6-5, the J call TRBJ1-2; 8 positions match TRBD1. Per the germline V gene, CDR1 is MNHEY and CDR2 is SVGAGI. There are 14 residues in the CDR3. The junction had 3 bases not matched to a gene; V was cut back by 2 bases and J by 4 bases.

This chain links TRBV7-8 with TRBJ1-4; 7 nucleotides align to TRBD1. J was trimmed by 4 bases and V by 5 bases; bases with no gene match: 4. The CDR3 runs 14 residues. Germline CDR1 reads SGHVS; CDR2 reads FQNEAQ. CDR3 loop: CASSPGQLNEKLFF. As DNA, the CDR3 is TGTGCCAGCAGCCCGGGACAGCTTAATGAAAAACTGTTTTTT.

The chain uses TRBV10-3 and TRBJ1-1, with unresolved D. Looked up from germline, CDR1 is ENHRY and CDR2 is SYGVKD. V was clipped by 7 bases and J by 1 base, with 7 bases between them. CDR3 length equals 12 residues. The DNA for the CDR3 is TGTGCCATCAAGAAAGAGAACACTGAAGCTTTCTTT. Encoded protein: CAIKKENTEAFF.

This clone was observed a handful of times. DNA of the CDR3: TGTGCCAGCAGTTTGATGACGGTCAATGAGCAGTTCTTC. Translated: CASSLMTVNEQFF. The chain employs TRBV12-3 or TRBV12-4 and TRBJ2-1; unclear D gene. Trimming shortened V by 3 bases and J by 6 bases, and 9 bases separated the two germline ends. The CDR3 has 13 residues.

This clone was found a few times. V and J are TRBV18 and TRBJ1-6; 9 positions agree with TRBD1. Trimming cost V 3 bases and J 3 bases; bases outside gene matches: 6. The germline V gene encodes CDR1 KGHSH and CDR2 LQKENI. This CDR3 spans 17 amino acids. The CDR3 DNA follows: TGTGCCAGCTCACCGGGACAGGGACCCAACTATAATTCACCCCTCCACTTT. Its protein product is CASSPGQGPNYNSPLHF.

This clone has just one count. The CDR3 spells CASAWRGGEAFF. CDR3 nucleotides: TGTGCCAGCGCCTGGAGGGGGGGAGAAGCTTTCTTT. The chain has TRBV6-6 and TRBJ1-1; a weak D match, TRBD1 (6 bases). V lost 8 bases and J lost 8, with 15 bases in between. Germline V gene data show CDR1 as MNHNY and CDR2 as SVGAGI (reference sequence). The CDR3 consists of 12 residues.